The present T cell receptor beta chain was sequenced within a study of shared clonotypes between healthy human individuals. Study background: Donors, aged 18 to 49, were a couple of women and a few men.

Trimming stripped 0 bases from V and 0 bases from J, with 7 bases between. The length of the CDR3 is 15 residues. Germline V gives CDR1 SGHRS, CDR2 YFSETQ. Only in-frame clones appear in the TCRdb table, and some are missing; sequencing was by immunoSEQ multiplex PCR. The table includes millions of clones, 85% to 95% detected once. Whole-study findings and limits: Larger estimated richness was generally seen in naive subsets than in memory subsets.

Concerning this clone: Its matching antigen is unknown. The sample has other DNA sequences that encode this CDR3 too.

The chain joins TRBV5-1 to TRBJ1-5; D gene unclear. The sequence was collected from a man younger than 30 in good health. Some clones in this sample may be carry-over from other donors' samples. The specimen was naive CD4+ T cells from PBMCs. Subset described: CD45RA+ positively selected. Here the CDR3 reads CASSLDGYSNQPQHF. CDR3 sequence (DNA): TGCGCCAGCAGCTTGGATGGTTATAGCAATCAGCCCCAGCATTTT.